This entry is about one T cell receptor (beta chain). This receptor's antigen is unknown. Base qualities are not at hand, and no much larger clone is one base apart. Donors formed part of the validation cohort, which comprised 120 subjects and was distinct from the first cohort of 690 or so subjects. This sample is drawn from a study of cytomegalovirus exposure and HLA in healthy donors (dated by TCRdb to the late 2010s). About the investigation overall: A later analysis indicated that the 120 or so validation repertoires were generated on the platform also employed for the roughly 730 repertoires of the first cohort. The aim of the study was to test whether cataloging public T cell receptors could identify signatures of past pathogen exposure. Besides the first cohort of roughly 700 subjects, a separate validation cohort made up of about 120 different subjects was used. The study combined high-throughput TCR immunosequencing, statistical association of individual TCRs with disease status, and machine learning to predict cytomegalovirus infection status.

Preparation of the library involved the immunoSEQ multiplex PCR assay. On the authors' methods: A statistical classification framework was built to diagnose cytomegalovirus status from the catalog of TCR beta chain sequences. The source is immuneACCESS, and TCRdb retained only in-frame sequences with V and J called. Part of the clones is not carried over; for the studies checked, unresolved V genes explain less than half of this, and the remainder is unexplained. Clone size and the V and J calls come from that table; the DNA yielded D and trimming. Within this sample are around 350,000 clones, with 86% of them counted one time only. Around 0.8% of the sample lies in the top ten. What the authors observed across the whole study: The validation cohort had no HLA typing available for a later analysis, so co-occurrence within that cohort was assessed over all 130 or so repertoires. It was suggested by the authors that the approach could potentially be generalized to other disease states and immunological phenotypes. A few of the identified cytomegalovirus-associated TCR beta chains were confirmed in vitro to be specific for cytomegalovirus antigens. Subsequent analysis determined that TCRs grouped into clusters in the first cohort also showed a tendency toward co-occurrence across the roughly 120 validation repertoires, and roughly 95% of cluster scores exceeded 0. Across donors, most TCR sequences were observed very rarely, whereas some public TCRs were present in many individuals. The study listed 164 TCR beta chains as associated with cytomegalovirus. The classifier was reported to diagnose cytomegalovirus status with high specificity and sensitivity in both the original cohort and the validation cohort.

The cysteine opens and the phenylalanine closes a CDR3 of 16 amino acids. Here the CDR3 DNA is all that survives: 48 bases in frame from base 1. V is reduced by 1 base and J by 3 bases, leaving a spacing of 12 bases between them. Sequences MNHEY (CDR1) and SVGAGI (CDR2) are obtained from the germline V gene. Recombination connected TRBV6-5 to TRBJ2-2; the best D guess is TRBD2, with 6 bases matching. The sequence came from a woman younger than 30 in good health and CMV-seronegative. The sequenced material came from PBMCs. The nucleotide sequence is TGTGCCAGCAGTTACTTCTCGGGGGACTACACCGGGGAGCTGTTTTTT. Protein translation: CASSYFSGDYTGELFF.